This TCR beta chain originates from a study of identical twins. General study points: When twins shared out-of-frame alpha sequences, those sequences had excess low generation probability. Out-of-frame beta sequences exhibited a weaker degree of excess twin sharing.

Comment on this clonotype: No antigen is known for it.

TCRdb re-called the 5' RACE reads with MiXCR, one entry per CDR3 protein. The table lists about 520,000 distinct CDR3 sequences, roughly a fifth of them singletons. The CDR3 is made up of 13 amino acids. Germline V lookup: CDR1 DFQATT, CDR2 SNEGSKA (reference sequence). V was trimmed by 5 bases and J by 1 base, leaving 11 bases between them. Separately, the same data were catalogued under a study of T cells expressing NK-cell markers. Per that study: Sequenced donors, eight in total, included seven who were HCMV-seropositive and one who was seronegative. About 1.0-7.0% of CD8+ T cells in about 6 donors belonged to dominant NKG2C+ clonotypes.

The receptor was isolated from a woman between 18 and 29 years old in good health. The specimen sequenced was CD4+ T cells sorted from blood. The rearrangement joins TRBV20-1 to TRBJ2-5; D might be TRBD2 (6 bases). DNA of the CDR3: TGCAGTGCTTTGGGACTTTTCCAAGAGACCCAGTACTTC. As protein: CSALGLFQETQYF.